The 22 T cell receptor beta chains listed next were all sequenced from one sample in a study of T cells in narcolepsy. Sequencing used immunoSEQ multiplex PCR; TCRdb keeps in-frame clones, though not all of them. Of 35,000 to 40,000 clones in the sample, around 85% were seen once. The sequencing input was CD45RA- memory CD4+ T cells from PBMCs. The receptors were gathered from a human donor with narcolepsy.

This sequence joins TRBV30 and TRBJ1-3; D gene ambiguous. The germline V gene has CDR1 GTSNPN and CDR2 SVGIG (reference sequence). V lost 2 bases and J 2 bases, leaving 4 bases between the germline ends. The CDR3 runs 12 residues. This chain's CDR3 is CAWSQAGNTIYF. CDR3 nucleotides: TGTGCCTGGAGTCAAGCTGGAAACACCATATATTTT.

The chain links TRBV29-1 to TRBJ2-5; maybe TRBD2 (7 bases). Looked up from germline, CDR1 is SQVTM and CDR2 is ANQGSEA. CDR3 length: 15 amino acids. V was clipped by 2 bases and J by 11 bases, with 24 bases between them. This CDR3 is CSVEWSRSGRGAQYF. DNA of the CDR3: TGCAGCGTTGAATGGAGCCGCTCCGGACGGGGGGCGCAGTACTTC. Full variable domain (outside the CDR3, taken from reference TRBV29-1 and TRBJ2-5): SAVISQKPSRDICQRGTSLTIQCQVDSQVTMMFWYRQQPGQSLTLIATANQGSEATYESGFVIDKFPISRPNLTFSTLTVSNMSPEDSSIYLCSVEWSRSGRGAQYFGPGTRLLVL.

This chain joins TRBV2 and TRBJ1-4; D is possibly TRBD1 (5 bases). V gave up 7 bases and J gave up 5 bases, with 14 bases separating them. The CDR3 extends over 14 amino acids. Germline CDR1 reads SNHLY; CDR2 reads FYNNEI. The CDR3 loop is CASKPTVLNEKLFF. CDR3 DNA: TGTGCCAGCAAGCCGACAGTTCTGAATGAAAAACTGTTTTTT. The entire variable domain, with the rest obtained from reference TRBV2 and TRBJ1-4, is as follows: EPEVTQTPSHQVTQMGQEVILRCVPISNHLYFYWYRQILGQKVEFLVSFYNNEISEKSEIFDDQFSVERPDGSNFTLKIRSTKLEDSAMYFCASKPTVLNEKLFFGSGTQLSVL.

The rearrangement uses TRBV25-1 and TRBJ1-5; the D gene is possibly TRBD1 (5 bases). CDR1 and CDR2 from the germline V gene are MGHDK and SYGVNS. The CDR3 loop spans 14 amino acids. Trimming took 1 base from V and 3 from J, leaving 7 bases between them. DNA of the CDR3: TGTGCCAGCAGTGAATTGGGGGTCAATCAGCCCCAGCATTTT. It is translated as CASSELGVNQPQHF.

The chain joins TRBV28 to TRBJ1-2, with D perhaps TRBD1 (5 bases). The ends were cut back, 3 bases at V and 7 bases at J, with 15 bases in the middle. The CDR3 contains 14 residues. CDR1 is MDHEN and CDR2 is SYDVKM in the germline V gene. CDR3 DNA: TGTGCCAGCAGTTTTATCCCAGGGTATGGTGGCTACACCTTC. Translated: CASSFIPGYGGYTF.

The rearrangement links TRBV18 to TRBJ1-1, with D perhaps TRBD1 (5 bases). Germline V gene data show CDR1 as KGHSH and CDR2 as LQKENI. V lost 4 bases and J lost 6, with 18 bases in between. This CDR3 spans 15 amino acids. The CDR3 here is CASSRNGGEGAEAFF. CDR3 nucleotide sequence: TGTGCCAGCTCACGTAACGGGGGGGAAGGGGCTGAAGCTTTCTTT.

The chain couples TRBV7-2 to TRBJ2-3, with D possibly matching TRBD1 (6 bases). Germline-derived CDR1 and CDR2 are SGHTA and FQGNSA. Trimming took off 7 bases at V and 3 bases at J, with 17 bases between the two ends. This CDR3 comprises 15 residues. The CDR3 coding sequence is TGTGCCAGCACCCAATTGGGGGCAAAGACAGATACGCAGTATTTT. Its translation: CASTQLGAKTDTQYF.

This chain connects TRBV5-1 to TRBJ1-4; maybe TRBD1 (5 bases). In germline, CDR1 is SGHRS, CDR2 YFSETQ. Trimming cost V 5 bases and J 3 bases, with 11 bases left between them. The CDR3 length is 14 residues. The CDR3 loop reads CASRSQGSNEKLFF. The DNA of the CDR3 is TGCGCCAGCAGGTCCCAGGGTTCTAATGAAAAACTGTTTTTT.

For the CDR3, the DNA is TGTGCCTGGAGCCCCCCGGGCCTGATCAACACCGGGGAGCTGTTTTTT. Amino acids: CAWSPPGLINTGELFF. The genes are TRBV30 and TRBJ2-2, with D uncertain. Trimming left V 3 bases short and J 2 bases short, with 16 bases between. The germline V gene has CDR1 GTSNPN and CDR2 SVGIG (reference sequence). The CDR3 has 16 residues.

This sequence joins TRBV7-9 and TRBJ1-4, with D unclear. CDR3 length: 14 amino acids. The germline gives CDR1 SEHNR, CDR2 FQNEAQ (reference sequence). Trimming left V 3 bases short and J 8 bases short, with 13 bases between. The CDR3 nucleotides are TGTGCCAGCAGCTTTCCGGCCGCGGGCGAAAAACTGTTTTTT. Translation gives CASSFPAAGEKLFF.

The rearrangement uses TRBV10-3 and TRBJ2-5, with 12 bases that match TRBD1. The J call could be wrong; TRBJ2-7 is a better fit for the DNA end. Germline V lookup: CDR1 ENHRY, CDR2 SYGVKD. The CDR3 totals 13 residues. The CDR3 sequence: CAIWGQGAREQYF. CDR3 sequence (DNA): TGTGCCATCTGGGGACAGGGGGCGCGCGAGCAGTACTTC.

This clone has just one count. J is TRBJ2-1 and V is TRBV15; D may correspond to TRBD1 or TRBD2 (6 bases each). Germline assignment: CDR1 LNHNV and CDR2 YYDKDF (reference sequence). The V end lost 0 bases, the J end lost 8 bases, and 20 bases lay between the germline ends. CDR3 size: 17 residues. In DNA, the CDR3 is TGTGCCACCAGCAGAGATCGTCCCAGGGGAGGTAGGGATGAGCAGTTCTTC. Translating gives CATSRDRPRGGRDEQFF.

The V gene is TRBV6-1, the J gene TRBJ1-4; no clear D gene. The CDR3 loop spans 14 amino acids. The V gene lost 5 bases and the J gene lost 3 bases, with 10 bases spanning the gap. Germline assignment: CDR1 MNHNS and CDR2 SASEGT. CDR3 sequence (DNA): TGTGCCAGCAGTTCCGGGAAAGCTAATGAAAAACTGTTTTTT. Amino acids: CASSSGKANEKLFF.

This clone appeared once. The V gene is TRBV5-4, the J gene TRBJ2-3; the match to TRBD1 covers 7 bases. CDR3 length equals 15 residues. Germline V lookup: CDR1 SGHNT, CDR2 YYREEE (reference sequence). The trim removed 4 bases at V and 2 bases at J, leaving 7 bases unmatched. This CDR3 reads CASSRVGQNTDTQYF. CDR3 DNA: TGTGCCAGCAGCCGGGTGGGACAGAACACAGATACGCAGTATTTT.

The chain is built from TRBV12-5 and TRBJ2-7; D is undetermined. Germline V gene data show CDR1 as LGHNT and CDR2 as FRNRAP. Deletions cut 8 bases from V and 1 base from J, with 12 bases between. The CDR3 spans 13 residues. The CDR3 protein is CASRTENSYEQYF. In DNA form, the CDR3 reads TGTGCTAGTCGAACGGAAAATTCCTACGAGCAGTACTTC. Using reference TRBV12-5 and TRBJ2-7 for the parts outside the CDR3, the full variable domain is DARVTQTPRHKVTEMGQEVTMRCQPILGHNTVFWYRQTMMQGLELLAYFRNRAPLDDSGMPKDRFSAEMPDATLATLKIQPSEPRDSAVYFCASRTENSYEQYFGPGTRLTVT.

The genes are TRBV5-1 and TRBJ2-5, with 9 bases fitting TRBD1. The DNA matches TRBJ2-7 better at its end, which makes the J call doubtful. The CDR3 spans 14 residues. Germline V gene sequence: CDR1 SGHRS, CDR2 YFSETQ. CDR3 residues: CASSLLGTGYEQYF. In nucleotides, the CDR3 is TGCGCCAGCAGCCTGTTGGGGACAGGGTACGAGCAGTACTTC.

The V and J genes are TRBV18 and TRBJ2-1, with 9 bases aligning to TRBD1. The CDR3 consists of 16 residues. In germline, CDR1 is KGHSH, CDR2 LQKENI. V gave up 0 bases and J gave up 8 bases; unmatched junction bases: 8. Here the CDR3 DNA reads TGTGCCAGCTCACCACCGAACAGGGGGCTCAAGGATGAGCAGTTCTTC. Translating it yields CASSPPNRGLKDEQFF.

This sequence joins TRBV19 and TRBJ1-2; weak D call: TRBD1 (5 bases). Between the trimmed V and J ends, which lost 3 bases and 2 bases, there was a span of 13 bases. Germline values: CDR1 LNHDA, CDR2 SQIVND (reference sequence). The CDR3 is 15 amino acids. This CDR3 is CASSISASGNYGYTF. The CDR3 DNA reads TGTGCCAGTAGTATTTCGGCGTCAGGGAACTATGGCTACACCTTC. The full variable domain, in which reference TRBV19 and TRBJ1-2 provide the parts outside the CDR3, is DGGITQSPKYLFRKEGQNVTLSCEQNLNHDAMYWYRQDPGQGLRLIYYSQIVNDFQKGDIAEGYSVSREKKESFPLTVTSAQKNPTAFYLCASSISASGNYGYTFGSGTRLTVV.

The genes are TRBV7-2 and TRBJ1-6; the D gene is possibly TRBD1 (5 bases). This CDR3 is built from 14 residues. CDR1 and CDR2 from the germline V gene are SGHTA and FQGNSA. Trimming removed 5 bases from V and 5 bases from J, with 10 bases in between. The CDR3 loop is CASSPGTDNSPLHF. In DNA form, the CDR3 reads TGTGCCAGCAGCCCCGGGACCGATAATTCACCCCTCCACTTT.

The gene calls are TRBV10-3 and TRBJ2-7; 15 bases align to TRBD2. This CDR3 has 20 amino acids. The trim removed 1 base at V and 4 bases at J, leaving 14 bases unmatched. CDR1 and CDR2 from the germline V gene are ENHRY and SYGVKD. Here the CDR3 DNA reads TGTGCCATCAGTGAGTTACGATCTTTGGGACTAGCGGGGGGTCTATACGAGCAGTACTTC. Translation gives CAISELRSLGLAGGLYEQYF.

The chain has TRBV18 and TRBJ2-5, with TRBD2 as a possible D gene (5 bases). The DNA matches TRBJ2-7 better at its end, which makes the J call doubtful. Germline V gene sequence: CDR1 KGHSH, CDR2 LQKENI. The CDR3 consists of 14 residues. In DNA form, the CDR3 reads TGTGCCAGCTCAAGTAAGCGGTTAGAAAGCGAGCAGTACTTC. This translates into CASSSKRLESEQYF.

This clone was counted a single time. This chain joins TRBV27 and TRBJ2-7; TRBD1 matches at 7 bases. From germline, CDR1 is MNHEY and CDR2 SMNVEV (reference sequence). The length of the CDR3 is 14 residues. The V gene end was trimmed by 6 bases and the J gene end by 5 bases; junction bases not matched to a gene: 10. This CDR3 is CASSLQGRMNEQYF. CDR3 coding DNA: TGTGCCAGCAGCCTACAGGGGAGAATGAACGAGCAGTACTTC.